The present TCR beta chain was sequenced within a study of blood T cell repertoires in COVID-19. TCRdb's copy holds only in-frame clones and misses some; the assay was immunoSEQ multiplex PCR. The sample includes 150,000 to 200,000 clones, 88% of them seen just once. The specimen sequenced was peripheral blood. This TCR was sampled from a man aged 35 to 55 with active or convalescent COVID-19.

The CDR3 is CASSLVQGGTSVTETQYF. The CDR3 coding sequence is TGCGCCAGCAGCTTGGTGCAGGGAGGGACTAGCGTAACTGAGACCCAGTACTTC. The chain couples TRBV5-1 to TRBJ2-5, with 10 positions matching TRBD2. Germline CDR1 is SGHRS and CDR2 is YFSETQ. Trimming took 0 bases from V and 5 from J; bases not matched to a gene: 13. This CDR3 has 18 amino acids.